The present entry profiles one T cell receptor (beta chain) with its context. This sample was taken from a study of blood T cell repertoires in COVID-19. Looking at the study overall: Acute-phase and convalescent COVID-19 samples originated in the United States, Italy and Spain.

Here immunoSEQ multiplex PCR was the method, and the copy in TCRdb shows in-frame clones only, minus some. The data show some 83,000 clones, around nine tenths seen once. The germline V gene encodes CDR1 SGHTS and CDR2 YDEGEE. The CDR3 runs 16 residues. The V end was cut by 4 bases, the J end by 0 bases, with 16 bases between. This chain joins TRBV5-8 and TRBJ1-1; D is possibly TRBD1 (5 bases). The source material was peripheral blood. The source of this sequence is an older man with active or convalescent COVID-19. Written as DNA, the CDR3 is TGTGCCAGCAGCCGCGGGGCGCCCATTATGAACACTGAAGCTTTCTTT. This gives the protein CASSRGAPIMNTEAFF.